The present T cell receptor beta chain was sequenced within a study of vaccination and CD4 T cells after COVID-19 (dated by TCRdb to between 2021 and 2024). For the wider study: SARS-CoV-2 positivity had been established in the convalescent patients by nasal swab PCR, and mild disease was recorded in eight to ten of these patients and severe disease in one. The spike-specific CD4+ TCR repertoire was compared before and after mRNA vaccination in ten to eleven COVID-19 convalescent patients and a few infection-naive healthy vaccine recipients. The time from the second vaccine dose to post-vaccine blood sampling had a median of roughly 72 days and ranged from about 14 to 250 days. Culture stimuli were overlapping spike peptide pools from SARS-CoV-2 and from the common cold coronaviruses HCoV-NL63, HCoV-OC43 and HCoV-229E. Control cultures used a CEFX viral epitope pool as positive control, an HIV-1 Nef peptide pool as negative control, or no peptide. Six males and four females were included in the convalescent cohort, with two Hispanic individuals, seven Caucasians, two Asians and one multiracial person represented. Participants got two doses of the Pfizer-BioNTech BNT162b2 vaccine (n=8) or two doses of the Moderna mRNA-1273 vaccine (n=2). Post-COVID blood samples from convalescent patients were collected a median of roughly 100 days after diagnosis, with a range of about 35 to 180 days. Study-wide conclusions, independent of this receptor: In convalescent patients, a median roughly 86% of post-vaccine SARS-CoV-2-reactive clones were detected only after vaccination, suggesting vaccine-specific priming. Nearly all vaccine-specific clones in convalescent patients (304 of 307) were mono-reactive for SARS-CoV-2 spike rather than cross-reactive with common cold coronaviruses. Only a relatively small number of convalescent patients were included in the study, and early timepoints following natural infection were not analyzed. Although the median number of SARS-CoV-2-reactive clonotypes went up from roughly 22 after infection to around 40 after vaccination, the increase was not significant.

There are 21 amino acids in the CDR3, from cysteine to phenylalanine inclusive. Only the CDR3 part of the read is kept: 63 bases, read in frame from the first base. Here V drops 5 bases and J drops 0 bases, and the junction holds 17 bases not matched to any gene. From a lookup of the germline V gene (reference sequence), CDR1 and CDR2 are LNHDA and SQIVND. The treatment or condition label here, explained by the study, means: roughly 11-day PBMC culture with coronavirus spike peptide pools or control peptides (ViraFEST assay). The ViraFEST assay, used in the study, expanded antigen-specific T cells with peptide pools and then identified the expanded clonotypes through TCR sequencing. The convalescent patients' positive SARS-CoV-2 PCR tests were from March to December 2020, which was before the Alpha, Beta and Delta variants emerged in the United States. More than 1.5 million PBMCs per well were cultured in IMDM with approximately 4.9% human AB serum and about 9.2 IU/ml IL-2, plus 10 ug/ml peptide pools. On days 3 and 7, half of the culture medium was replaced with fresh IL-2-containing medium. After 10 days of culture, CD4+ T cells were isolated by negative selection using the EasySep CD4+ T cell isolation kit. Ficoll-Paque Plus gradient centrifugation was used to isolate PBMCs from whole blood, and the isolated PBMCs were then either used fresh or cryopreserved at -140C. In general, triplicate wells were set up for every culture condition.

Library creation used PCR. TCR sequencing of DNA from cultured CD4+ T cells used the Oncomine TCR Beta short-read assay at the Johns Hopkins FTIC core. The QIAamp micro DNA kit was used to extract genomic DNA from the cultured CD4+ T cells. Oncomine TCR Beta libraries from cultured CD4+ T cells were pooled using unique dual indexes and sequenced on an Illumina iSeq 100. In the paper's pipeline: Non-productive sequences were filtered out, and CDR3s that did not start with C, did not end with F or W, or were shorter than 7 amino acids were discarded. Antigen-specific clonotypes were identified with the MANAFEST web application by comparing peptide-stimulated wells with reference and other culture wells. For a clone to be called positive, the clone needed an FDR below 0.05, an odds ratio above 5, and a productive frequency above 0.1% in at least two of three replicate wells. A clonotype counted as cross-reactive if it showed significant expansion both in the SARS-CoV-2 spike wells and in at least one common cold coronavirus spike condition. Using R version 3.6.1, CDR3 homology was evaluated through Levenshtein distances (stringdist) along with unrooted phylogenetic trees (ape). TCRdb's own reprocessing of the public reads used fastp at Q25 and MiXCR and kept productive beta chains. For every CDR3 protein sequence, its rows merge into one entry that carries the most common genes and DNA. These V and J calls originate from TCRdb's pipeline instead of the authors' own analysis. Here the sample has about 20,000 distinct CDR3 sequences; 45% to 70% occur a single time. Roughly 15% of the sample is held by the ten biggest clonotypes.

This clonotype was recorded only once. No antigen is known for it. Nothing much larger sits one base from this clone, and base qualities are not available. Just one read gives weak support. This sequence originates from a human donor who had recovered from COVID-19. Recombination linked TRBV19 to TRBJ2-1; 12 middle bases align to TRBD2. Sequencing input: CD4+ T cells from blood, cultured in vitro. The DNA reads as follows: TGTGCCAGTAGTCTTCTTCCCCCGGGACTAGCGGGTTCTAGCTCCTACAATGAGCAGTTCTTC. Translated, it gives CASSLLPPGLAGSSSYNEQFF.